This T cell receptor beta chain was sequenced in a study of T cell repertoires in cytomegalovirus infection. One entry per CDR3 protein, called by TCRdb with MiXCR from the reads. The table shows 150,000 to 200,000 distinct CDR3 sequences, with about 28% occurring only once. Broader study findings: The study found HLA-C-restricted CMV-specific TCR beta clonotypes dominating the ex vivo response.

There are 15 residues in the CDR3. The V gene's germline CDR1 is SNHLY and CDR2 FYNNEI. Trimming stripped 4 bases from V and 1 base from J, with 13 bases between. A remark on this clonotype: Its antigen is undetermined.

The sample taken for sequencing was PBMCs. The chain employs TRBV2 and TRBJ2-5; TRBD1 is a possible D gene (5 bases). The TCR comes from a human donor in good health (CMV status not recorded). Some clones in this sample may be carry-over from other donors' samples. The CDR3 nucleotides are TGTGCCAGCAGTGGAAGAGACAGACTCCAAGAGACCCAGTACTTC. The encoded protein is CASSGRDRLQETQYF.